The entry below describes one TCR beta chain. This CDR3 is built from 13 residues. Trimming took 4 bases from V and 6 from J; bases not matched to a gene: 5. From germline, CDR1 is SGHAT and CDR2 FQNNGV. This entry comes from a study of cytomegalovirus exposure and HLA in healthy donors. The PCR employed 60 Vbeta primers together with 13 Jbeta primers. Clones were sequenced by immunoSEQ multiplex PCR, and TCRdb holds only the in-frame ones, with some missing. The repertoire holds around 170,000 clones, with approximately 80% as singletons. Source material: PBMCs. The receptor comes from a man between 18 and 29 years old in good health and CMV-seronegative. This chain links TRBV11-2 with TRBJ1-2; 7 bases are shared with TRBD1. The CDR3 here is CASSSETGNGYTF. The CDR3 coding sequence is TGTGCCAGCAGCTCCGAGACAGGGAATGGCTACACCTTC. Filled out from reference TRBV11-2 and TRBJ1-2, the complete variable domain reads EAGVAQSPRYKIIEKRQSVAFWCNPISGHATLYWYQQILGQGPKLLIQFQNNGVVDDSQLPKDRFSAERLKGVDSTLKIQPAKLEDSAVYLCASSSETGNGYTFGSGTRLTVV.